A single sample is the source of the 27 T cell receptor beta chains below, sequenced in a study of blood T cell repertoires in COVID-19. The data were produced by immunoSEQ multiplex PCR, yet TCRdb's version contains in-frame clones alone and is incomplete. Altogether a few hundred thousand clones are present, around 85% being singletons, with the ten largest covering approximately 5.3%. The sample taken for sequencing was peripheral blood. All receptors come from a human donor in a cohort sampled during active COVID-19.

This chain uses TRBV27 with TRBJ1-1, with 11 nucleotides matching TRBD1. Germline CDR1 and CDR2: MNHEY and SMNVEV (reference sequence). The CDR3 covers 13 residues. With 5 bases clipped from V and 8 bases from J, the junction kept 4 bases outside the gene matches. The chain's CDR3 is CASSRDRGGEAFF. For the CDR3, the DNA is TGTGCCAGCAGTCGGGACAGGGGGGGAGAAGCTTTCTTT.

This sequence joins TRBV27 and TRBJ1-1; 7 bases match TRBD1. The junction had 7 bases not matched to a gene; V was cut back by 6 bases and J by 0 bases. Germline V gene sequence: CDR1 MNHEY, CDR2 SMNVEV (reference sequence). The CDR3 extends over 15 amino acids. CDR3 region: CASSQGGTVNTEAFF. CDR3 nucleotides: TGTGCCAGCAGCCAAGGCGGGACAGTGAACACTGAAGCTTTCTTT.

This rearrangement joins TRBV18 to TRBJ2-7, with D tentatively TRBD1 (5 bases). Trimming removed 3 bases from V and 3 bases from J, with 12 bases in between. Germline V gives CDR1 KGHSH, CDR2 LQKENI. This CDR3 region has 14 residues. The CDR3 DNA follows: TGTGCCAGCTCACCGGGGTGGCAGGGCTACGAGCAGTACTTC. It is translated as CASSPGWQGYEQYF.

J is TRBJ2-2 and V is TRBV11-3, with D uncertain. Germline V CDR1 and CDR2: SGHNT, YENEEA. With 1 base removed from V and 3 bases from J, the gap between germline ends came to 3 bases. The CDR3 extends over 13 amino acids. CDR3 bases: TGTGCCAGCAGCTTAGCTGACACCGGGGAGCTGTTTTTT. It is translated as CASSLADTGELFF.

The gene calls are TRBV4-1 and TRBJ1-2; the match to TRBD1 covers 7 bases. CDR3 length: 16 amino acids. Germline values: CDR1 MGHRA, CDR2 YSYEKL. V dropped 4 bases and J dropped 3; count of bases not matched to a gene: 11. CDR3 DNA sequence: TGCGCCAGCAGCCCCTATGCACTGACAGGGTACTATGGCTACACCTTC. This sequence encodes CASSPYALTGYYGYTF.

The chain employs TRBV11-3 and TRBJ2-1, with TRBD2 as a possible D gene (5 bases). V was pared by 5 bases and J by 0 bases, with 14 bases between. This CDR3 spans 16 amino acids. Germline CDR1 and CDR2: SGHNT and YENEEA. The CDR3 region is CASSSGQLNSYNEQFF. The CDR3 DNA reads TGTGCCAGCAGCAGCGGCCAACTGAACTCCTACAATGAGCAGTTCTTC.

V usage is TRBV7-8 and J usage is TRBJ2-1; 10 bases fit TRBD2. The CDR3 totals 16 residues. Germline CDR1 is SGHVS and CDR2 is FQNEAQ. After removal of 3 bases from V and 9 bases from J, the junction contained 11 bases not matched to a gene. The CDR3 protein is CASSFGLAARRIEQFF. CDR3 nucleotides: TGTGCCAGCAGCTTTGGACTAGCGGCCCGTCGGATTGAGCAGTTCTTC.

The chain links TRBV6-6 to TRBJ2-1; D possibly corresponds to TRBD1 (6 bases). This CDR3 region has 14 residues. From germline, CDR1 is MNHNY and CDR2 SVGAGI (reference sequence). Trimming pared 7 bases from V and 4 bases from J, leaving 14 bases between. CDR3: CASTPDSAYNEQFF. CDR3 DNA: TGTGCCAGCACCCCGGACAGCGCTTACAATGAGCAGTTCTTC.

The V and J genes are TRBV6-6 and TRBJ2-1; the D gene is possibly TRBD1 (6 bases). Germline loops: CDR1 MNHNY, CDR2 SVGAGI (reference sequence). Trimming left V 5 bases short and J 6 bases short, with 11 bases between. The CDR3 sequence is 13 residues long. The CDR3 loop is CASSLKQGNEQFF. The CDR3 bases are TGTGCCAGCAGTCTCAAACAGGGCAATGAGCAGTTCTTC.

The chain links TRBV3-1 (or the pseudogene TRBV3-2) to TRBJ2-7; 7 nucleotides line up with TRBD1. J gave up 4 bases and V 4 bases, and 4 bases lay outside the gene matches. CDR1 is LGHDT and CDR2 is YNNKEL in the germline V gene (reference sequence). The CDR3 runs 13 residues. The CDR3 is CASSPGTVYEQYF. The DNA for the CDR3 is TGTGCCAGCAGCCCAGGGACAGTTTACGAGCAGTACTTC.

This chain links TRBV14 with TRBJ1-1; 9 nucleotides align to TRBD1. The CDR3 length is 16 residues. Germline V gene lookup returns CDR1 SGHDN and CDR2 FVKESK. After removal of 4 bases from V and 4 bases from J, the junction contained 10 bases not matched to a gene. The CDR3 DNA reads TGTGCCAGCAGCCTGATGCCGGGACAGGGCCCCACTGAAGCTTTCTTT. This sequence encodes CASSLMPGQGPTEAFF.

This clone has just a few counts. V usage is TRBV3-1 (or the pseudogene TRBV3-2) and J usage is TRBJ2-7; 7 nucleotides align to TRBD1. The germline CDR1 and CDR2 sequences are LGHDT and YNNKEL (reference sequence). J was trimmed by 2 bases and V by 0 bases; bases with no gene match: 1. The CDR3 covers 14 residues. The CDR3 DNA reads TGTGCCAGCAGCCAAGATCAGGGGGCCTACGAGCAGTACTTC. Translation gives CASSQDQGAYEQYF.

The chain has TRBV6-5 and TRBJ2-7, with 14 bases aligning to TRBD2. This CDR3 region has 15 residues. V gave up 6 bases and J gave up 4 bases; unmatched junction bases: 5. Germline V lookup: CDR1 MNHEY, CDR2 SVGAGI. CDR3 loop: CASRGGLAGVYEQYF. CDR3 bases: TGTGCCAGCAGGGGGGGACTAGCGGGAGTTTACGAGCAGTACTTC.

The rearrangement links TRBV7-3 to TRBJ2-1, with D possibly TRBD2 on 5 matching bases. Germline assignment: CDR1 SGHTA and CDR2 FQGTGA. This CDR3 is 17 amino acids long. Trimming stripped 1 base from V and 0 bases from J, with 13 bases between. The CDR3 region is CASSLMGDTLSYNEQFF. CDR3 nucleotide sequence: TGTGCCAGCAGCTTAATGGGAGATACGCTCTCCTACAATGAGCAGTTCTTC.

The chain carries TRBV7-2 and TRBJ2-7, with TRBD2 identical over 13 bases. The CDR3 has 15 residues. Trimming cost V 3 bases and J 5 bases; bases outside gene matches: 4. The germline CDR1 and CDR2 sequences are SGHTA and FQGNSA. The CDR3 DNA is TGTGCCAGCAGCTTTATCGGACTAGCGGGAGACGAGCAGTACTTC. It encodes CASSFIGLAGDEQYF. The full variable domain, with the rest looked up from reference TRBV7-2 and TRBJ2-7, is GAGVSQSPSNKVTEKGKDVELRCDPISGHTALYWYRQSLGQGLEFLIYFQGNSAPDKSGLPSDRFSAERTGGSVSTLTIQRTQQEDSAVYLCASSFIGLAGDEQYFGPGTRLTVT.

The chain joins TRBV11-2 to TRBJ2-1, with 9 positions matching TRBD2. There are 18 residues in the CDR3. Germline CDR1 is SGHAT and CDR2 is FQNNGV. Unmatched junction bases numbered 14, after V lost 4 bases and J lost 4 bases. CDR3 protein: CASSSTAAGGPRYNEQFF. In DNA form, the CDR3 reads TGTGCCAGCAGCTCAACGGCGGCGGGAGGGCCCCGATACAATGAGCAGTTCTTC. Filled out from reference TRBV11-2 and TRBJ2-1, the complete variable domain reads EAGVAQSPRYKIIEKRQSVAFWCNPISGHATLYWYQQILGQGPKLLIQFQNNGVVDDSQLPKDRFSAERLKGVDSTLKIQPAKLEDSAVYLCASSSTAAGGPRYNEQFFGPGTRLTVL.

In its sample, this clone was seen many times. Other DNA sequences in the sample encode the same CDR3. This chain connects TRBV6-5 to TRBJ1-6; D gene unclear. The CDR3 spans 16 residues. Between the trimmed V and J ends, which lost 2 bases and 0 bases, there was a span of 8 bases. Germline CDR1 reads MNHEY; CDR2 reads SVGAGI. The CDR3 nucleotides are TGTGCCAGCAGTTACGGCGGGAGCTCCTATAATTCACCCCTCCACTTT. Translated: CASSYGGSSYNSPLHF.

J is TRBJ1-2 and V is TRBV7-2; no firm D call. V was clipped by 5 bases and J by 1 base, with 11 bases between them. CDR3 length equals 14 residues. Germline loops: CDR1 SGHTA, CDR2 FQGNSA. CDR3 DNA: TGTGCCAGCAGCCTTTCGGAGAGTAACTATGGCTACACCTTC. Protein: CASSLSESNYGYTF.

The genes are TRBV4-3 and TRBJ1-1; weak D call: TRBD1 (5 bases). Germline V gene data show CDR1 as LGHNA and CDR2 as YSLEER. The CDR3 runs to 15 residues. The V end was cut by 4 bases, the J end by 5 bases, with 17 bases between. This chain's CDR3 is CASSRGVEEGTEAFF. The CDR3 nucleotides read TGCGCCAGCAGCCGAGGGGTCGAGGAGGGGACTGAAGCTTTCTTT.

This clone was seen just once. The rearrangement uses TRBV19 and TRBJ1-1, with D perhaps matching TRBD1 (6 bases). V shed 5 bases and J shed 4 bases, with 14 bases lying between them. The CDR3 length is 14 residues. Germline assignment: CDR1 LNHDA and CDR2 SQIVND (reference sequence). CDR3 region: CASSALTGTTEAFF. CDR3 sequence (DNA): TGTGCCAGTAGTGCCCTAACAGGGACCACTGAAGCTTTCTTT.

The chain is built from TRBV11-2 and TRBJ2-1; 7 positions agree with TRBD2. This CDR3 region has 15 residues. The germline V gene has CDR1 SGHAT and CDR2 FQNNGV. V shed 3 bases and J 4 bases; nucleotides not matched to a gene: 6. CDR3 sequence reads: CASSFGGRSYNEQFF. The DNA of the CDR3 is TGTGCCAGCAGCTTTGGCGGGAGATCATACAATGAGCAGTTCTTC.

This clone was recorded once. V gene TRBV7-9 combines with J gene TRBJ1-6; 7 bases match TRBD1. CDR1 SEHNR and CDR2 FQNEAQ come from the germline V gene (reference sequence). With 5 bases clipped from V and 6 bases from J, the junction kept 4 bases outside the gene matches. The CDR3 length is 14 residues. The CDR3 nucleotides read TGTGCCAGCAGCCCGACAGGGCCTAATTCACCCCTCCACTTT. Translation gives CASSPTGPNSPLHF.

V usage is TRBV15 and J usage is TRBJ1-5, with TRBD1 identical over 10 bases. V lost 3 bases and J lost 2; bases outside the gene matches: 1. This CDR3 is built from 15 residues. CDR1 and CDR2 (germline): LNHNV, YYDKDF (reference sequence). The CDR3 spells CATSRGTGGNQPQHF. CDR3 coding DNA: TGTGCCACCAGCAGGGGGACAGGGGGCAATCAGCCCCAGCATTTT.

The V gene is TRBV6-2 or TRBV6-3, the J gene TRBJ2-1; unclear D gene. Trimming removed 0 bases at V and 3 bases at J, with 6 bases between. The CDR3 extends over 14 amino acids. Looked up from germline, CDR1 is MNHEY and CDR2 is SVGEGT. The CDR3 DNA follows: TGTGCCAGCAGTTACTCTGGCATCTACAATGAGCAGTTCTTC. It specifies CASSYSGIYNEQFF.

V gene TRBV28 combines with J gene TRBJ2-1, with 7 bases lining up with TRBD2. J lost 1 base, V lost 7 bases, and 7 bases had no gene match. Germline CDR1 is MDHEN and CDR2 is SYDVKM. The CDR3 is 15 amino acids. CDR3 in DNA: TGTGCCAGCACCTCTAGAGCGGGATCCTACAATGAGCAGTTCTTC. Amino acid sequence: CASTSRAGSYNEQFF.

In its sample, this clone was seen many times. The V gene is TRBV27, the J gene TRBJ2-1; 8 bases match TRBD2. The CDR3 extends over 14 amino acids. V shed 11 bases and J 6 bases; nucleotides not matched to a gene: 12. Per germline, CDR1 MNHEY and CDR2 SMNVEV (reference sequence). The CDR3 sequence: CASSEREIINEQFF. CDR3 DNA sequence: TGTGCCTCTTCGGAGCGGGAGATAATCAATGAGCAGTTCTTC.

This clone was detected a few times. The V and J genes are TRBV30 and TRBJ1-6; TRBD1 is a possible D gene (6 bases). From germline, CDR1 is GTSNPN and CDR2 SVGIG (reference sequence). The CDR3 runs 16 residues. V gave up 5 bases and J gave up 0 bases, with 14 bases separating them. For the CDR3, the DNA is TGTGCCTGGGGGGACAAATGGAGCTCCTATAATTCACCCCTCCACTTT. As protein: CAWGDKWSSYNSPLHF.